This T cell receptor (beta chain) is from a study of blood T cell repertoires in COVID-19. Study in general: Samples representing acute and convalescent COVID-19 were sourced from the United States, Italy and Spain.

Per the original methods: Amplification with reference gene primers provided the estimates of nucleated cell counts. The protocol was immunoSEQ multiplex PCR, while the TCRdb copy is restricted to in-frame clones and leaves out a portion. That table supplies the V and J calls and clone size; D and trimming were determined from the DNA. This table has about 230,000 clones, about 80% appearing once. Germline V CDR1 and CDR2: ENHRY, SYGVKD. The CDR3 covers 14 residues. The V end lost 7 bases, the J end lost 1 base, and 13 bases lay between the germline ends. The origin of this receptor is a man aged 45-65 years with active or convalescent COVID-19. The chain uses TRBV10-3 and TRBJ1-2; no firm D call. Sequencing was carried out using peripheral blood. The CDR3 DNA follows: TGTGCCATCACCGCAGGTGATATTAACTATGGCTACACCTTC. Protein product: CAITAGDINYGYTF.